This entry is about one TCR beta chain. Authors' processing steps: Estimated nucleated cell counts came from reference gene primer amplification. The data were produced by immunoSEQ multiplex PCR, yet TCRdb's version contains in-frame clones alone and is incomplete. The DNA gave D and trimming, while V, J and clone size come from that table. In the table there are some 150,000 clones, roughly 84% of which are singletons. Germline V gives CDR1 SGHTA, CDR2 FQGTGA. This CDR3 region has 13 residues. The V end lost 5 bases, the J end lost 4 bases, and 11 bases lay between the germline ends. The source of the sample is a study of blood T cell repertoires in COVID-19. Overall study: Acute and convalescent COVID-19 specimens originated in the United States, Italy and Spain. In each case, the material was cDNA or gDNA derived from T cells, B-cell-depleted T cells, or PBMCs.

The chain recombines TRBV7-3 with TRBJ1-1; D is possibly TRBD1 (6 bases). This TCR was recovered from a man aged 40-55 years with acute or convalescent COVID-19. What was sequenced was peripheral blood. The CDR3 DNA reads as TGTGCCAGCAGCCCGAGGGGGTTCACTGAAGCTTTCTTT. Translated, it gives CASSPRGFTEAFF.